This is a list of T cell receptor beta chains from one sample in a study of early T cells in non-severe SARS-CoV-2 infection. TCRdb processed the 5' RACE reads anew with MiXCR; each CDR3 protein has one entry. There are about 21,000 distinct CDR3 sequences in the sample; approximately 5.8% occur only once, and more than 14% lies in the top ten. Material: whole blood, obtained at baseline. The origin of the receptors is an adult who was a healthcare worker with PCR-confirmed SARS-CoV-2 infection or an uninfected control (not recorded which). CDR3s include the opening cysteine and the closing phenylalanine or tryptophan. A D gene is named only where the DNA matches it firmly.

D | J | V | CDR3
. | TRBJ2-7 | TRBV12-3/TRBV12-4 | CASSLEGYEQYF
TRBD1 | TRBJ1-1 | TRBV11-2 | CASSVQGRAFF
. | TRBJ2-2 | TRBV11-2 | CASTFVPGRNTGELFF
TRBD1 | TRBJ1-1 | TRBV12-3/TRBV12-4 | CASSPPMDRGTAFF
. | TRBJ2-4 | TRBV12-5 | CASGLVRGAKNIQYF
. | TRBJ2-1 | TRBV24-1 | CATSEDNEQFF
. | TRBJ1-4 | TRBV9 | CASSISGTPNEKLFF
. | TRBJ2-1 | TRBV4-3 | CASSPNLYNEQFF
. | TRBJ1-5 | TRBV27 | CASSLSGNEQPQHF
TRBD2 | TRBJ2-1 | TRBV7-3 | CASSLMASGVLNEQFF
TRBD1 | TRBJ2-7 | TRBV6-2/TRBV6-3 | CASSYGRDRGGYEQYF
. | TRBJ1-5 | TRBV2 | CASSETRGRANQPQHF
TRBD1 | TRBJ2-1 | TRBV2 | CASWDSLGDEQFF
. | TRBJ2-1 | TRBV6-6 | CASSYSSDHNEQFF
TRBD2 | TRBJ2-3 | TRBV6-4 | CASSASGGEDTQYF
. | TRBJ2-3 | TRBV20-1 | CSARDVVTDTQYF
TRBD2 | TRBJ2-2 | TRBV28 | CASSSPFLAVNTGELFF
TRBD1 | TRBJ1-5 | TRBV6-1 | CASSEQGGHQPQHF
. | TRBJ2-3 | TRBV27 | CASSSSADTQYF
. | TRBJ1-2 | TRBV7-8 | CASSSHLLDGYGYTF
. | TRBJ2-2 | TRBV29-1 | CSVASGAVTGELFF
. | TRBJ2-3 | TRBV9 | CASSGSRGDTQYF
. | TRBJ2-2 | TRBV6-2/TRBV6-3 | CASSLRGGSTGELFF
. | TRBJ1-4 | TRBV12-5 | CASGLGATNEKLFF
. | TRBJ2-2 | TRBV7-3 | CASSLTSGLQSWLFF
. | TRBJ1-2 | TRBV11-1 | CASSNASSGRLYGYTF
. | TRBJ1-1 | TRBV12-3/TRBV12-4 | CASTWGERAFF
. | TRBJ2-1 | TRBV12-3/TRBV12-4 | CASSFWGDEQFF
. | TRBJ1-4 | TRBV19 | CASSISQSEKLFF
TRBD1 | TRBJ1-1 | TRBV4-2 | CASSQSDRGMNTEAFF
. | TRBJ1-6 | TRBV4-2 | CASSQGSQSNSPLHF
. | TRBJ2-7 | TRBV3-1 | CASSQDPSSMTRQYF
TRBD1 | TRBJ1-5 | TRBV4-3 | CASSQWTGLSNQPQHF
. | TRBJ2-1 | TRBV29-1 | CSVEGASNYNEQFF
. | TRBJ2-7 | TRBV28 | CALQGPNSYEQYF
TRBD2 | TRBJ2-7 | TRBV7-8 | CASSLRWGGSYEQYF
. | TRBJ1-1 | TRBV10-1 | CASSEAGEAAEAFF
. | TRBJ1-1 | TRBV7-6 | CASSAALNTEAFF
. | TRBJ1-4 | TRBV19 | CASSIGGAREKLFF
TRBD2 | TRBJ2-1 | TRBV29-1 | CSVGGTGNEQFF
. | TRBJ1-5 | TRBV5-1 | CASSLDGGNQPQHF
. | TRBJ1-5 | TRBV12-3/TRBV12-4 | CASSHSRQGENQPQHF
. | TRBJ2-5 | TRBV20-1 | CSARLQETQYF
. | TRBJ1-3 | TRBV7-9 | CASSRPGPYSGNTIYF
. | TRBJ2-3 | TRBV27 | CASSIDLADTQYF
. | TRBJ1-6 | TRBV20-1 | CSARGGTQGRPNSPLHF
. | TRBJ1-4 | TRBV7-2 | CASSPGGGLRFEKLFF
TRBD1 | TRBJ1-2 | TRBV18 | CASSPSTGTYGYTF
TRBD1 | TRBJ2-7 | TRBV2 | CASSEVGTGDRSSYEQYF
. | TRBJ2-7 | TRBV11-2 | CASSSGFSYEQYF
. | TRBJ1-5 | TRBV12-3/TRBV12-4 | CASSPGAQQPQHF
. | TRBJ1-2 | TRBV10-3 | CAISYGRTQANYGYTF
TRBD1 | TRBJ2-3 | TRBV2 | CASFDRGSTDTQYF
. | TRBJ2-1 | TRBV11-1 | CASSLVAGINNEQFF
. | TRBJ1-5 | TRBV7-6 | CASSWTDRQPQHF
TRBD1 | TRBJ2-7 | TRBV6-2/TRBV6-3 | CASSYSPGQGSYEQYF
TRBD2 | TRBJ2-3 | TRBV29-1 | CSVRLAGLTDTQYF